Listed below are T cell receptor beta chains from one sample, sequenced in a study of CD4 T cells in relation to SARS-CoV-2 and coronaviruses. TCRdb's table, derived via immunoSEQ multiplex PCR, lists solely in-frame clones and lacks some. The sample holds about 37,000 clones, around 85% seen once. The specimen sequenced was memory CD4+ T cells from PBMCs. The receptors were gathered from an adult with COVID-19. The CDR3 runs from the conserved cysteine through the conserved F or W. Fields, in order: V gene, clone size, J gene, CDR3 length, D gene, CDR3 DNA, CDR3 protein. D genes are given only for firm matches. The size field is filled for only some rows; it gives once, few, many or a size class.

>TRBV4-1|few|TRBJ1-6|14|NA
TGCGCCAGCAGCCAAGCCCCCCTGATCTCACCCCTCCACTTT
CASSQAPLISPLHF
>TRBV29-1|NA|TRBJ2-3|15|TRBD1
TGCAGCGTTGGCCCTGGACAGGGGGCAACAGATACGCAGTATTTT
CSVGPGQGATDTQYF
>TRBV7-2|NA|TRBJ2-3|14|NA
TGTGCCAGCAGCTTAGTTGGGGGTACAGATACGCAGTATTTT
CASSLVGGTDTQYF
>TRBV19|few|TRBJ2-3|13|NA
TGTGCCAGTAGTACCTCCCGGAGGGGGACGCAGTATTTT
CASSTSRRGTQYF
>TRBV29-1|NA|TRBJ2-2|15|TRBD2
TGCAGCGTGAGGGGACTAGCGGGAGTTACCGGGGAGCTGTTTTTT
CSVRGLAGVTGELFF
>TRBV3-1/TRBV3-2|NA|TRBJ2-3|17|TRBD1
TGTGCCAGCAGCCTTGCCGAGAGACAGGGAGGCACAGATACGCAGTATTTT
CASSLAERQGGTDTQYF
>TRBV7-2|NA|TRBJ2-1|13|NA
TGTGCCAGCAGCTTAGGCCAGGTGGGTGAGCAGTTCTTC
CASSLGQVGEQFF
>TRBV9|NA|TRBJ2-1|15|TRBD1
TGTGCCAGCAGCGTAGGGGCAGGGGGCTTGAATGAGCAGTTCTTC
CASSVGAGGLNEQFF
>TRBV6-2/TRBV6-3|few|TRBJ1-4|15|TRBD1
TGTGCCAGCAGTTACCGGGACAGGCCTAATGAAAAACTGTTTTTT
CASSYRDRPNEKLFF
>TRBV18|NA|TRBJ2-5|11|NA
TGTGCCAGCTCACCTCGAGAGACCCAGTACTTC
CASSPRETQYF
>TRBV27|NA|TRBJ2-1|15|TRBD2
TGTGCCAGCAGCGGCGTAGCGGGAGGGCGGGGTGAGCAGTTCTTC
CASSGVAGGRGEQFF
>TRBV20-1|NA|TRBJ2-7|11|TRBD1
TGCAGTGCCAGGACAGGGTTCGAGCAGTACTTC
CSARTGFEQYF
>TRBV2|NA|TRBJ2-7|15|NA
TGTGCCAACAGTGAAGCAGGGGTAACTACTTACGAGCAGTACTTC
CANSEAGVTTYEQYF
>TRBV18|once|TRBJ1-1|13|NA
TGTGCCAGCTCACCCGGAGCTAACGCTGAAGCTTTCTTT
CASSPGANAEAFF
>TRBV4-1|few|TRBJ1-4|14|TRBD1
TGCGCCAGCATGGGGACAGGGGTTGATGAAAAACTGTTTTTT
CASMGTGVDEKLFF
>TRBV5-1|NA|TRBJ2-3|15|NA
TGCGCCAGCAGCTTGGAGACCCCCCGCACAGATACGCAGTATTTT
CASSLETPRTDTQYF
>TRBV11-2|NA|TRBJ1-3|13|NA
TGTGCCAGCAGCTTAGGTCCCCAGTACACCATATATTTT
CASSLGPQYTIYF
>TRBV7-2|NA|TRBJ2-2|15|TRBD2
TGTGCCAGCAGCTGGACTAGCGGAACAACCGGGGAGCTGTTTTTT
CASSWTSGTTGELFF
>TRBV2|NA|TRBJ1-5|14|NA
TGTGCCAGCAGTGATCTGAATAGCAATCAGCCCCAGCATTTT
CASSDLNSNQPQHF
>TRBV30|NA|TRBJ1-3|14|NA
TGTGCCTGGAAAGTAGGTAGCTCTGGAAACACCATATATTTT
CAWKVGSSGNTIYF
>TRBV12-3/TRBV12-4|NA|TRBJ2-7|11|NA
TGTGCCAGCAGTCGAGGGGGGGTGATGTACTTC
CASSRGGVMYF
>TRBV19|NA|TRBJ2-5|16|NA
TGTGCCAGTAAGACCTCTAGCGTGACCAAGCAAGAGACCCAGTACTTC
CASKTSSVTKQETQYF
>TRBV11-2|NA|TRBJ1-1|12|TRBD1
TGTGCCAGCAACCTACGGACAGGGGAAGCTTTCTTT
CASNLRTGEAFF
>TRBV19|NA|TRBJ2-1|18|TRBD2
TGTGCCAGTAGTCCTGGGACTAGCGGGATCACTACCTACAATGAGCAGTTCTTC
CASSPGTSGITTYNEQFF
>TRBV7-6|NA|TRBJ2-3|15|NA
TGTGCCAGCAGCCCGAGTTGGGATGACACAGATACGCAGTATTTT
CASSPSWDDTDTQYF
>TRBV18|NA|TRBJ2-2|15|TRBD2
TGTGCCAGCTCATCGACTAGCGTTGGAACCGGGGAGCTGTTTTTT
CASSSTSVGTGELFF
>TRBV5-4|NA|TRBJ1-2|15|NA
TGTGCCAGCAGCTCGACCTCGGCGGAATTCTATGGCTACACCTTC
CASSSTSAEFYGYTF
>TRBV30|NA|TRBJ2-7|13|TRBD2
TGTGCCTGGGGGAGGGAGTTGGGTTACGAGCAGTACTTC
CAWGRELGYEQYF
>TRBV5-1|NA|TRBJ2-1|15|TRBD2
TGCGCCAGCAGTTATCTAGCGGGAGCCTCGGGAGAGCAGTTCTTC
CASSYLAGASGEQFF
>TRBV7-2|NA|TRBJ2-7|15|NA
TGTGCCAGCAGCCGCAACCGGGGCCCGACCTACGAGCAGTACTTC
CASSRNRGPTYEQYF
>TRBV10-3|NA|TRBJ2-7|14|NA
TGTGCCATCAGTGAGTCTGCCGGCTCCTACGAGCAGTACTTC
CAISESAGSYEQYF
>TRBV2|few|TRBJ1-2|12|NA
TGTGCCACCGGGCCTATTTTGCCTGGCTACACCTTC
CATGPILPGYTF
>TRBV4-1|NA|TRBJ2-7|17|NA
TGCGCCAGCAGCCAAATGGACTTGGTAGCGAGGGGTTACGAGCAGTACTTC
CASSQMDLVARGYEQYF
>TRBV10-3|NA|TRBJ2-3|13|TRBD2
TGTGCCACTGGGACTAGCGGCACAGATACGCAGTATTTT
CATGTSGTDTQYF
>TRBV5-6|NA|TRBJ1-6|14|NA
TGTGCCAGCACCTCAACAGGGAATAATTCACCCCTCCACTTT
CASTSTGNNSPLHF
>TRBV4-2|NA|TRBJ2-7|15|TRBD2
TGTGCCAGCAGCCCAACCGCCGTCGGGAGGTACGAGCAGTACTTC
CASSPTAVGRYEQYF
>TRBV11-2|NA|TRBJ2-7|15|TRBD2
TGTGCCAGCAGCCCCGGGCTAGCGGGCTACTACGAGCAGTACTTC
CASSPGLAGYYEQYF
>TRBV6-1|NA|TRBJ1-2|15|NA
TGTGCCAGCAGTGAAGGTGGGGTTCCAACGTATGGCTACACCTTC
CASSEGGVPTYGYTF
>TRBV30|NA|TRBJ2-7|18|NA
TGTGCCTGGAGTTTTCCCCCCCGTGGACTGCGTCAAGGCTACGAGCAGTACTTC
CAWSFPPRGLRQGYEQYF
>TRBV7-2|few|TRBJ2-2|16|NA
TGTGCCAGCAGCTTAGTAGGGCGGACGAACACCGGGGAGCTGTTTTTT
CASSLVGRTNTGELFF